The rows below give T cell receptor beta chains drawn from one sample of a study of blood T cell repertoires in COVID-19. This table comes from immunoSEQ multiplex PCR, and its TCRdb copy is limited to in-frame clones, with some not included. Among roughly 87,000 clones listed, about 88% were seen once. What was sequenced was peripheral blood. These receptors all come from a woman in her sixties or seventies with acute or convalescent COVID-19. Both conserved end residues are part of each CDR3. The D gene is left open where the match is weak. Clone sizes are given selectively: once, few, many, or a class where the clone is expanded.

>TRBV6-5|.|.|TRBJ1-2
TGTGCCAGCAGTTACGTAGTGGACAGTCTTTACGGCTACACCTTC
CASSYVVDSLYGYTF
>TRBV13|few|.|TRBJ2-7
TGTGCCAGCAGCTTTAAGGAGGTTTACGAGCAGTACTTC
CASSFKEVYEQYF
>TRBV3-1/TRBV3-2|once|.|TRBJ1-5
TGTGCCAGCAGCCCGTCATCAGGCAATCAGCCCCAGCATTTT
CASSPSSGNQPQHF
>TRBV7-9|.|.|TRBJ1-3
TGTGCCAGCAGCTTAGGACAGGGAAACACCATATATTTT
CASSLGQGNTIYF
>TRBV7-3|.|.|TRBJ2-3
TGTGCCAGCAGCTTAACGCGGGATACTAGCACAGATACGCAGTATTTT
CASSLTRDTSTDTQYF
>TRBV9|.|.|TRBJ2-7
TGTGCCAGCAGTTTACAGGGCGGCGAGCAGTACTTC
CASSLQGGEQYF
>TRBV28|.|.|TRBJ1-2
TGTGCCAGCAGCATTATGGACCAGGGAAACTATGGCTACACCTTC
CASSIMDQGNYGYTF
>TRBV6-2/TRBV6-3|.|TRBD2|TRBJ2-1
TGTGCCAGCAGTTACACTACTAGCGGGGGGGCGATATATGAGCAGTTCTTC
CASSYTTSGGAIYEQFF
>TRBV10-3|.|TRBD2|TRBJ2-5
TGTGCCATCAGTGAGTCGGGGGGAGGGGAAGAGACCCAGTACTTC
CAISESGGGEETQYF
>TRBV28|.|TRBD2|TRBJ2-2
TGTGCCGCGCGGGGGAGCGGTGTCGTGGGAGGGGAGCTGTTTTTT
CAARGSGVVGGELFF
>TRBV2|.|.|TRBJ1-5
TGTGCCAGCAGTAAAGGACAGAGCAATCAGCCCCAGCATTTT
CASSKGQSNQPQHF
>TRBV30|.|.|TRBJ1-5
TGTGCCTGGAGTGTAGCTCACGGGGGAGATCAGCCCCAGCATTTT
CAWSVAHGGDQPQHF
>TRBV7-8|.|.|TRBJ2-7
TGTGCCAGCAGCCGTCGGCAGGCACGGATCGAGCAGTACTTC
CASSRRQARIEQYF
>TRBV3-1/TRBV3-2|.|TRBD1|TRBJ1-6
TGTGCCAGCAGCCTTCGGACAGGGGTTTCACCCCTCCACTTT
CASSLRTGVSPLHF
>TRBV6-4|once|.|TRBJ2-1
TGTGCCAGCAGAAAAAATGGGCTAGCCATCAATGAGCAGTTCTTC
CASRKNGLAINEQFF
>TRBV9|.|.|TRBJ2-1
TGTGCCAGCAGCCCCCTGGACAAGGCCTACAATGAGCAGTTCTTC
CASSPLDKAYNEQFF
>TRBV28|once|.|TRBJ1-1
TGTGCCAGCAGTCCCCCCTTCCCCGGGGGAGGTGAAGCTTTCTTT
CASSPPFPGGGEAFF
>TRBV5-6|.|TRBD1|TRBJ1-6
TGTGCCAGCAGGGAACAGGGGGCCGGGAATTCACCCCTCCACTTT
CASREQGAGNSPLHF
>TRBV12-3/TRBV12-4|medium-sized|.|TRBJ1-5
TGTGCCAGCAGTGCGGGGCACAATCAGCCCCAGCATTTT
CASSAGHNQPQHF
>TRBV4-1|.|.|TRBJ2-5
TGCGCCAGCAGCCCTTTAGGGGGGGGGCAAGAGACCCAGTACTTC
CASSPLGGGQETQYF